This TCR beta chain was sequenced for a study of T cell clonotyping in hematopoietic cell transplantation. Whole-study results and caveats: After transplant, recipient diversity fell while pathologically expanded clonotypes grew through day 180.

The method was immunoSEQ multiplex PCR; TCRdb's version includes in-frame clones alone and lacks a portion of them. The sample consists of about 6,700 clones, 37% of them appearing once. Germline-derived CDR1 and CDR2 are SQVTM and ANQGSEA. The CDR3 runs 14 residues. V was trimmed by 1 base and J by 4 bases, leaving 8 bases between them. To note about this clone: Its target is not known.

The source is a female patient between 60 and 69 years old who had an allogeneic stem cell transplant, so the T cells may come from the graft donor. Some clones in this sample may be carry-over from other donors' samples. Specimen: peripheral blood mononuclear cells, collected 30 days after allogeneic stem cell transplant. The gene calls are TRBV29-1 and TRBJ2-6; TRBD2 is a possible D gene (5 bases). The CDR3 nucleotides read TGCAGCGTTGAAGTCGGGAAGGGGGCCAACGTCCTGACTTTC. It codes for CSVEVGKGANVLTF.